The T cell receptor beta chain described here comes from a study of neurological immune-mediated disorders. Across the whole study: Of the approximately 34 patients who had multiple sclerosis, about 30 had the relapsing-remitting form and 3 had the secondary progressive form.

The cDNA was synthesized by 5'RACE incorporating 10-nucleotide random UMIs. TCRdb called the 5' RACE reads again in MiXCR, with one record for every CDR3 protein. This sample yields about 62,000 distinct CDR3 sequences, of which 4% to 6% are seen a single time; roughly 3.3% belongs to the top ten. Whole-study findings and limits: None of the CDR3 amino acid sequences found in expanded clones was shared across subjects. This suggests that the TCR-beta repertoires were private in all groups. HTLV-1-associated myelopathy displayed the greatest TCR clonal expansion, and multiple sclerosis exhibited the smallest, lower than that of healthy controls.

In its sample, this clonotype was seen many times. Its antigen is undetermined. Germline V gene sequence: CDR1 DFQATT, CDR2 SNEGSKA (reference sequence). V shed 6 bases and J shed 3 bases, with 8 bases lying between them. This CDR3 spans 11 amino acids. The V and J genes are TRBV20-1 and TRBJ1-2, with a weak D call TRBD1 (5 bases). This clonotype was sampled from a woman in her forties or fifties with multiple sclerosis. Sequencing was performed on PBMCs. CDR3 nucleotides: TGCAGTGCGCGGGACGACTATGGCTACACCTTC. Translation gives CSARDDYGYTF.